This T cell receptor beta chain was recorded in a study of regulatory T cells in long-lasting Graves disease. Overall study context: In persistent Graves' disease, antithyroid drugs had been taken for over 5 years and TSH receptor antibodies stayed positive. Whole-study findings and limits: Persistent disease preferred TRBV28, TRBJ1-2 and TRBJ2-5; new disease, TRBV20-1 and TRBJ2-1. TCR diversity was lower in persistent than newly diagnosed Graves' disease.

The sample holds many counts of this clonotype. The antigen is not known. V dropped 10 bases and J dropped 7 bases, with 11 bases sitting between them. The length of the CDR3 is 12 residues. CDR1 and CDR2 (germline): MNHNS, SASEGT. Indicated time point: persistent/refractory GD, antithyroid drugs over 5 years with positive TRAb. The TCR library used RNA extracted from PBMCs. Guidelines of the American Thyroid Association were used to diagnose Graves' disease. Arm-PCR of CDR3 regions and iRepertoire HTBI primers were the basis on which TCR beta libraries were built. MiXCR, run by TCRdb on the multiplex PCR reads, gives a single entry per CDR3 protein. The table has hundreds of thousands of distinct CDR3 sequences, about 20% seen once.

The chain uses TRBV6-1 and TRBJ1-6, with D perhaps matching TRBD1 (6 bases). The material sequenced was peripheral blood mononuclear cells (PBMCs), taken when the disease was refractory, from a patient treated with antithyroid drugs. This receptor was identified in a female donor with Graves disease. CDR3: CATLGGNSPLHF. In DNA, the CDR3 is TGTGCCACCTTGGGGGGCAATTCACCCCTCCACTTT.